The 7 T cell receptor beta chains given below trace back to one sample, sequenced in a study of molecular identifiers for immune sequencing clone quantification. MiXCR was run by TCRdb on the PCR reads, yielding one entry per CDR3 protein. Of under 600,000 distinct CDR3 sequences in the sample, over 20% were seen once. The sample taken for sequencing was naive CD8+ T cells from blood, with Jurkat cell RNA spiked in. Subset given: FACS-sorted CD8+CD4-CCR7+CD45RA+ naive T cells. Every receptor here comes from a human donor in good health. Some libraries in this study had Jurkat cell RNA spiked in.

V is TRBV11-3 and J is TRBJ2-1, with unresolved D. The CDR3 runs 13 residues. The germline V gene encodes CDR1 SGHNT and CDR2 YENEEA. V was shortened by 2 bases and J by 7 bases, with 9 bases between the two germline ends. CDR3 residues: CASSLSYGNEQFF. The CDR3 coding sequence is TGTGCCAGCAGCTTAAGTTATGGGAATGAGCAGTTCTTC.

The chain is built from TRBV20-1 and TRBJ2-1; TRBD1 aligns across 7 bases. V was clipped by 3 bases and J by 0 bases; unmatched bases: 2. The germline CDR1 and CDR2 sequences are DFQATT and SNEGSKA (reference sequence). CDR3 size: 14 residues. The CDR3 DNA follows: TGCAGTGCTAGGACAGGGCGCTCCTACAATGAGCAGTTCTTC. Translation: CSARTGRSYNEQFF.

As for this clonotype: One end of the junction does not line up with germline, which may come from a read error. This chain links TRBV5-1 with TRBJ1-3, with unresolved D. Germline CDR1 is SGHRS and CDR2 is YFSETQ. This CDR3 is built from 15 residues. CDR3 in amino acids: CASSLDGDSGNAIYF. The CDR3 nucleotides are TGCGCCAGCAGCCTGGACGGAGACTCTGGAAACGCCATATATTTT.

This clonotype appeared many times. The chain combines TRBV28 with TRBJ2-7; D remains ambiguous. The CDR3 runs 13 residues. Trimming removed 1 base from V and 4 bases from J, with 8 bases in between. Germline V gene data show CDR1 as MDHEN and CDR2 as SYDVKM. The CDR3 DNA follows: TGTGCCAGCAGTTTATTTCACGGGTACGAGCAGTACTTC. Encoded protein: CASSLFHGYEQYF.

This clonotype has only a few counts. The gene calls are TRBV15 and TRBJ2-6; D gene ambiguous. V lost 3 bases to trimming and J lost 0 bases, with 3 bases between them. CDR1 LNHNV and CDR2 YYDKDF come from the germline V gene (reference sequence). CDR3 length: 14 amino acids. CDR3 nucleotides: TGTGCCACCAGCAGTATCTCTGGGGCCAACGTCCTGACTTTC. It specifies CATSSISGANVLTF.

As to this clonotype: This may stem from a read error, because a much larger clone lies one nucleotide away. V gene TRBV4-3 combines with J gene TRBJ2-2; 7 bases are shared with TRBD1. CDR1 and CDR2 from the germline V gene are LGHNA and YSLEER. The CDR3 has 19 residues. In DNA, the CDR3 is TGCGCCAGCAGCCAAGATGACCTGGGACAGATAGCGAACACCGGGAAGCTGTTTTTT. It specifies CASSQDDLGQIANTGKLFF.

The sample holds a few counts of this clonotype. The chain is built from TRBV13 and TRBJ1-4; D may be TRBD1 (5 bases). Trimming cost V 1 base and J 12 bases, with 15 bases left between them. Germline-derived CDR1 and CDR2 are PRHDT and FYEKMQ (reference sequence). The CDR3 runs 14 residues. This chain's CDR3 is CASSLAGLRGELFF. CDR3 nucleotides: TGTGCCAGCAGCTTAGCCGGGCTACGGGGGGAACTGTTTTTT.